These T cell receptor beta chains were read from a single sample in a study of PD-L1 blockade in urothelial cancer. Generated by immunoSEQ multiplex PCR, the TCRdb table keeps only in-frame clones and is missing some. This sample has 35,000 or so clones; around 83% occur once, and the top ten carry 15% to 20%. The sample here was PBMCs, taken around atezolizumab (anti-PD-L1) treatment. The receptors originated from a man aged 55-75 years with urothelial cancer. CDR3s include the opening cysteine and the closing phenylalanine or tryptophan. D genes are given only for firm matches. Clone size is given for some rows only: seen once, a few or many times, or a class if the clone is expanded.

V gene,D gene,J gene,clone size,CDR3 protein,CDR3 DNA
TRBV5-4,NA,TRBJ1-5,few,CASSLFLETGSQPQHF,TGTGCCAGCAGCTTGTTTTTAGAAACAGGGTCTCAGCCCCAGCATTTT
TRBV11-2,NA,TRBJ2-1,NA,CASSLDFQGFNEQFF,TGTGCCAGCAGCTTGGATTTCCAGGGATTCAATGAGCAGTTCTTC
TRBV4-3,TRBD1,TRBJ1-3,NA,CASSQDARRDRVLYF,TGCGCCAGCAGCCAAGACGCCCGGCGGGACAGGGTTTTATATTTT
TRBV14,NA,TRBJ1-4,NA,CASSQARPREKLFF,TGTGCCAGCAGCCAAGCCAGGCCCCGCGAAAAACTGTTTTTT
TRBV11-2,NA,TRBJ2-3,NA,CASSPLQTSTDTQYF,TGTGCCAGCAGCCCCCTTCAGACTAGCACAGATACGCAGTATTTT
TRBV28,NA,TRBJ2-5,NA,CASSLRTSIETQYF,TGTGCCAGCAGTTTACGTACTAGTATTGAGACCCAGTACTTC
TRBV5-1,NA,TRBJ1-3,NA,CASSSDRFHSGNTIYF,TGCGCCAGCAGCTCGGACAGATTTCACTCTGGAAACACCATATATTTT
TRBV7-8,NA,TRBJ1-2,NA,CASSGIQSNYGYTF,TGTGCCAGCAGCGGAATACAGTCAAACTATGGCTACACCTTC
TRBV19,TRBD1,TRBJ1-1,NA,CASSVGTDKAFF,TGTGCCAGTAGTGTCGGGACAGACAAAGCTTTCTTT
TRBV7-8,TRBD2,TRBJ2-1,NA,CASSLSGLAGVRRSYNEQFF,TGTGCCAGCAGCTTAAGCGGACTAGCGGGAGTCCGCAGGTCCTACAATGAGCAGTTCTTC
TRBV6-5,NA,TRBJ1-2,few,CASSYSSRRDGYTF,TGTGCCAGCAGTTACTCGAGTCGGAGGGATGGCTACACCTTC
TRBV6-1,NA,TRBJ1-2,once,CASNVAANYGYTF,TGTGCCAGCAACGTGGCCGCTAACTATGGCTACACCTTC
TRBV11-2,NA,TRBJ1-1,NA,CASSLIQGKEAFF,TGTGCCAGCAGCTTGATACAGGGTAAGGAAGCTTTCTTT
TRBV28,NA,TRBJ2-5,few,CASSSLIETQYF,TGTGCCAGCAGTTCACTAATTGAGACCCAGTACTTC
TRBV6-4,NA,TRBJ2-1,NA,CASSPSLTGRQDEQFF,TGTGCCAGCAGTCCCTCCCTGACAGGGAGGCAGGATGAGCAGTTCTTC
TRBV7-2,TRBD1,TRBJ2-1,NA,CASSSRARQGNEQFF,TGTGCCAGCAGCTCCAGGGCCCGACAGGGCAATGAGCAGTTCTTC